These 4 T cell receptor beta chains were all obtained from the same sample, sequenced in a study of blood T cell repertoires in COVID-19. Sequencing was performed with immunoSEQ multiplex PCR; in TCRdb, only in-frame clones are kept and a portion is missing. The profile shows tens of thousands of clones, under 85% of them singletons. Sequencing used peripheral blood. All receptors derive from a man between 65 and 80 years old with active COVID-19.

V usage is TRBV11-2 and J usage is TRBJ2-1; 8 nucleotides match TRBD2. After removal of 5 bases from V and 6 bases from J, the junction contained 15 bases not matched to a gene. The CDR3 is 17 amino acids. Per germline, CDR1 SGHAT and CDR2 FQNNGV. This CDR3 is CASSHGAGARQGNEQFF. CDR3 DNA: TGTGCCAGCAGCCACGGAGCGGGGGCCCGTCAGGGCAATGAGCAGTTCTTC.

On this clone: A junction boundary mismatches the germline segment, possibly from a read error. The rearrangement links TRBV15 to TRBJ1-2; D is unclear. Germline V gives CDR1 LNHNV, CDR2 YYDKDF (reference sequence). This CDR3 has 14 residues. The chain's CDR3 is CATSRDYLGPAEPF. The CDR3 DNA reads TGTGCCACCAGCAGAGATTATCTTGGGCCAGCGGAGCCCTTC.

DNA of the CDR3: TGTGCCAGCAGCCCCCGGGACAGGGTCAATGAGCAGTACTTC. It encodes CASSPRDRVNEQYF. The chain employs TRBV2 and TRBJ2-7; TRBD1 agrees at 9 bases. CDR1 and CDR2 from the germline V gene are SNHLY and FYNNEI. The CDR3 sequence is 14 residues long. With V trimmed by 6 bases and J by 7 bases, 10 bases remained unmatched.

The rearrangement links TRBV6-2 or TRBV6-3 to TRBJ2-5; TRBD2 aligns across 8 bases. The CDR3 has 15 amino acids. V lost 2 bases, J lost 4 bases, and 6 bases stayed unmatched. Germline V gene data show CDR1 as MNHEY and CDR2 as SVGEGT. CDR3 in amino acids: CASSYGLAGGETQYF. CDR3 DNA: TGTGCCAGCAGTTACGGACTAGCAGGTGGAGAGACCCAGTACTTC.